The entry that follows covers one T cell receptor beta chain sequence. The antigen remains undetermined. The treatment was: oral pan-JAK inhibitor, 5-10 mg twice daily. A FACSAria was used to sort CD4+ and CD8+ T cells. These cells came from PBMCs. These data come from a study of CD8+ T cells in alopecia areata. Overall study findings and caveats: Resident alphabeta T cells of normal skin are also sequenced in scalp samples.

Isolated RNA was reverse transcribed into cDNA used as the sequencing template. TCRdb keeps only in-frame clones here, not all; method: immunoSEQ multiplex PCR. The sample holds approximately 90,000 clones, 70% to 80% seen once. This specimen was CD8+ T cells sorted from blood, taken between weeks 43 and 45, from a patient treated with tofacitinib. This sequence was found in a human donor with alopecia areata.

CDR3 bases: TGCAGCGTTGAATTGCTAGCGGGGGGGCTCTCCGGCACAGATACGCAGTATTTT. It encodes CSVELLAGGLSGTDTQYF. V is TRBV29-1 and J is TRBJ2-3; TRBD2 matches at 12 bases. V was clipped by 2 bases and J by 1 base; unmatched bases: 10. The CDR3 loop spans 18 amino acids. Germline CDR1 is SQVTM and CDR2 is ANQGSEA.